The 13 T cell receptor beta chains below were found in one sample sequenced in a study of T cells in Graves' hyperthyroidism and ophthalmopathy. Amplified TCR beta CDR3 regions came from RNA transcripts. HTBI primers were used for first-round RT-PCR of the TCR CDR3. MiXCR, run by TCRdb on the multiplex PCR reads, gives a single entry per CDR3 protein. In the table there are 550,000 to 600,000 distinct CDR3 sequences, around 46% of which are singletons. The sequencing input was peripheral blood or thyroid tissue (not recorded which). The origin of the receptors is an adult woman with Graves' disease, either hyperthyroidism or ophthalmopathy (not recorded which).

Remarks on this clonotype: This may stem from a read error, because a much larger clone lies one nucleotide away. The chain combines TRBV28 with TRBJ2-7; D is unclear. V was trimmed by 5 bases and J by 6 bases, leaving 11 bases between them. Germline V gives CDR1 MDHEN, CDR2 SYDVKM. The CDR3 runs to 12 residues. In nucleotides, the CDR3 is TGTGCCAGCAGTCTGGATGGATCCGAGCAGTACTTC. Residues: CASSLDGSEQYF. The whole variable domain, filled in from reference TRBV28 and TRBJ2-7, reads DVKVTQSSRYLVKRTGEKVFLECVQDMDHENMFWYRQDPGLGLRLIYFSYDVKMKEKGDIPEGYSVSREKKERFSLILESASTNQTSMYLCASSLDGSEQYFGPGTRLTVT.

A few counts support this clonotype. J is TRBJ2-3 and V is TRBV7-8; 7 bases match TRBD1. The trim removed 7 bases at V and 0 bases at J, leaving 4 bases unmatched. The CDR3 loop spans 14 amino acids. Germline assignment: CDR1 SGHVS and CDR2 FQNEAQ. The CDR3 nucleotides read TGTGCCAGCACTCAGGGACAGAGCACAGATACGCAGTATTTT. Its protein product is CASTQGQSTDTQYF.

As to this clonotype: Because it lacks the conserved phenylalanine or tryptophan at the end, this CDR3 is likely a read error. The DNA is omitted, as the CDR3 cannot be located on it reliably, and the CDR3 follows TCRdb's listing. The chain carries TRBV10-3 and TRBJ2-5. The CDR3 extends over 10 residues, inclusive of both ends. Per the germline V gene, CDR1 is ENHRY and CDR2 is SYGVKD. This chain's CDR3 is CAISEFLGSD.

J is TRBJ1-4 and V is TRBV4-1, with no clear D. The length of the CDR3 is 14 residues. V lost 0 bases and J lost 2, with 4 bases in between. Germline loops: CDR1 MGHRA, CDR2 YSYEKL. This CDR3 is CASSQDVTNEKLFF. CDR3 nucleotides: TGCGCCAGCAGCCAAGATGTCACTAATGAAAAACTGTTTTTT.

The chain carries TRBV29-1 and TRBJ2-7; either TRBD1 or TRBD2 may supply D (7 bases each). The CDR3 has 14 amino acids. The germline V and J ends were trimmed by 3 bases and 3 bases, with 15 bases remaining between them. Per germline, CDR1 SQVTM and CDR2 ANQGSEA. CDR3 residues: CSVDGGTAFYEQYF. The CDR3, as DNA: TGCAGCGTTGACGGGGGGACAGCTTTCTACGAGCAGTACTTC.

The V and J genes are TRBV29-1 and TRBJ2-7, with D possibly being TRBD2 (5 bases). The CDR3 is made up of 13 amino acids. Looked up from germline, CDR1 is SQVTM and CDR2 is ANQGSEA. Trimming removed 5 bases at V and 0 bases at J, with 11 bases between. In nucleotides, the CDR3 is TGCAGCGTTCGAGCGGATCACTCCTACGAGCAGTACTTC. Its translation: CSVRADHSYEQYF.

At least ten counts were recorded for this clonotype. The chain has TRBV7-9 and TRBJ2-2; 8 nucleotides line up with TRBD2. CDR1 SEHNR and CDR2 FQNEAQ come from the germline V gene (reference sequence). The CDR3 consists of 16 residues. After removal of 3 bases from V and 8 bases from J, the junction contained 11 bases not matched to a gene. CDR3 loop: CASSFLLAGAIGELFF. For the CDR3, the DNA is TGTGCCAGCAGCTTCCTGCTAGCGGGCGCTATTGGGGAGCTGTTTTTT.

This clonotype occurred many times. The chain recombines TRBV6-1 with TRBJ1-5; D is unresolved. The germline CDR1 and CDR2 sequences are MNHNS and SASEGT. V was cut by 5 bases and J by 0 bases, with 14 bases left in between. This CDR3 region has 16 residues. In DNA, the CDR3 is TGTGCCAGCAGTCCAAAGCTACAGAATAGCAATCAGCCCCAGCATTTT. It specifies CASSPKLQNSNQPQHF.

This rearrangement joins TRBV7-9 to TRBJ2-5; the D gene could be TRBD1 or TRBD2 (5 bases each). Germline assignment: CDR1 SEHNR and CDR2 FQNEAQ (reference sequence). Trimming took 5 bases from V and 2 from J, leaving 12 bases between them. This CDR3 comprises 14 residues. The CDR3: CASSGWGSQETQYF. CDR3 DNA: TGTGCCAGCAGCGGTTGGGGGTCACAAGAGACCCAGTACTTC.

The chain links TRBV7-9 to TRBJ2-7; 10 bases are a match to TRBD1. J lost 4 bases, V lost 3 bases, and 3 bases had no gene match. CDR1 and CDR2 (germline): SEHNR, FQNEAQ (reference sequence). The CDR3 is 14 amino acids. The CDR3 here is CASSFRQGAYEQYF. The CDR3 DNA sequence: TGTGCCAGCAGCTTCCGACAGGGGGCATACGAGCAGTACTTC.

This clonotype has a count of ten or more. This chain links TRBV19 with TRBJ1-5; the match to TRBD1 covers 7 bases. CDR1 is LNHDA and CDR2 is SQIVND in the germline V gene (reference sequence). The CDR3 has 14 residues. J lost 4 bases, V lost 4 bases, and 4 bases had no gene match. Here the CDR3 reads CASSTPGGNQPQHF. In DNA, the CDR3 is TGTGCCAGTAGTACCCCAGGGGGTAATCAGCCCCAGCATTTT.

The chain has TRBV10-2 and TRBJ2-1; 11 bases fit TRBD2. Germline trimming cut 5 bases from V and 4 bases from J; bases unmatched to any gene: 4. The germline CDR1 and CDR2 sequences are WSHSY and SAAADI. This CDR3 comprises 15 residues. The CDR3 is CASSPTSGAYNEQFF. CDR3 DNA sequence: TGCGCCAGCAGTCCGACTAGCGGGGCTTACAATGAGCAGTTCTTC.

The chain recombines TRBV10-3 with TRBJ1-5; D might be TRBD1 (5 bases). V was clipped by 6 bases and J by 4 bases, with 13 bases between them. This CDR3 has 14 residues. The germline CDR1 and CDR2 sequences are ENHRY and SYGVKD. The CDR3 spells CAIRGTEVNQPQHF. For the CDR3, the DNA is TGTGCCATCAGGGGGACTGAGGTTAATCAGCCCCAGCATTTT.